This T cell receptor (beta chain) was observed in a study of human T cells and chemical hapten exposure. Across the study: Patients were given diphenylcyclopropenone on the scalp weekly across the roughly 25-week study. Slight differences in pooled library volume were the main source of varying TCR yields across samples.

Losses at the gene ends were 2 bases for V and 7 bases for J; bases not matched to a gene: 10. There are 16 residues in the CDR3. Per germline, CDR1 MNHEY and CDR2 SMNVEV (reference sequence). This clonotype turned up a few times. Its antigen is not identified. Stated time point: patch test 2, 6 weeks after DPC sensitization. Documented treatment: therapeutic diphenylcyclopropenone sensitization with weekly scalp DPC. Study-wide findings and caveats: It should be noted that donors had alopecia, so their immune response may differ from healthy people's.

Individual cDNA molecules had unique molecular identifiers attached to them by the library. Each CDR3 protein is one row after TCRdb ran MiXCR on the RACE reads. The sample lists about 350,000 distinct CDR3 sequences, just under 6.5% occurring once. The chain uses TRBV27 and TRBJ2-1; TRBD2 agrees at 8 bases. Material: whole blood, obtained in connection with sensitization to the hapten diphenylcyclopropenone (DPC). The sequence was collected from a woman younger than 30 with alopecia areata. Some clones in this sample may be carry-over from other donors' samples. CDR3 in amino acids: CASSLVFAGGRNEQFF. The CDR3 coding sequence is TGTGCCAGCAGTTTAGTATTCGCGGGGGGTAGAAATGAGCAGTTCTTC.